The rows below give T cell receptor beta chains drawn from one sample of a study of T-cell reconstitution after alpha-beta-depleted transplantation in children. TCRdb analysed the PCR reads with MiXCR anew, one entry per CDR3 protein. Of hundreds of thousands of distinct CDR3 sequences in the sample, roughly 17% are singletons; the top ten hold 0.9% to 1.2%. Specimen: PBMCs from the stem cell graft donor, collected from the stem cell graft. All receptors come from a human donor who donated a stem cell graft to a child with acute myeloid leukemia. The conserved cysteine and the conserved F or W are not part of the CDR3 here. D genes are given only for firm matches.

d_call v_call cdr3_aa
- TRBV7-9 ASSLATVSGANVLT
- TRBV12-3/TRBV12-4 ASGQTEAF
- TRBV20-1 SARDWEGSYNSPLH
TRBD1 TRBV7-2 ASSSDRERRETQY
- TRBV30 AWSVYRRNTEAF
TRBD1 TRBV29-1 SVNGQGSFADTQY
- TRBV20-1 SASDRIEQF
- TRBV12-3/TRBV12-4 ASSLGQGGRIYEQY
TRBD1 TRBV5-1 ASRKGQGALEAF
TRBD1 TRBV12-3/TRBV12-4 ASSRTGLSGANVLT
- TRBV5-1 ASSARDGGSPNIQY
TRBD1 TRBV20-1 SARSPGGVSYNSPLH
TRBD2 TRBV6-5 ASSYRGVSTDTQY
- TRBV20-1 SALKLSSSYNSPLH
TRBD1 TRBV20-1 SASTGGMTEAF
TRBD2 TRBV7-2 ASSPGGTNEQF
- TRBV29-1 SVEWHEQF
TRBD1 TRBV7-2 ASSSGQGTGETQY
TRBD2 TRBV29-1 SVEDREAGLLPNEQF
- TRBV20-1 SATGQSGEKLF
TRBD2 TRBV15 ATSTAGGPDTQY
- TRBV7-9 ASSGRRDGAF
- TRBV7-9 ASSRTDSTDTQY
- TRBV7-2 ASSWGNEQY
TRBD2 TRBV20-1 CASTSGGSWGEQF
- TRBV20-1 SARNQEYSNQPQH
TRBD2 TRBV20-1 SAGGHGGVIKTQY
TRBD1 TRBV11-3 ASSSLTGEFEQY
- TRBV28 ASLGTPRNSPLH
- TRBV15 ATSRDREPGDYEQY
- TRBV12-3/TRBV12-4 ASSLRADSGYT
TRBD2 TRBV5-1 ASSSTSGSGGSTDTQY
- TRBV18 ASSPELSGANVLT